One and the same sample provided the 17 T cell receptor beta chains below, sequenced in a study of chemoradiotherapy in HPV16-positive cancers. Assay: immunoSEQ multiplex PCR; the TCRdb copy retains only in-frame clones and omits some. The sample has approximately 13,000 clones, around nine tenths seen once. The sequences come from tumor tissue, collected from a patient who underwent chemoradiotherapy. The origin of the receptors is a human donor with HPV-associated anogenital cancer.

The chain combines TRBV7-2 with TRBJ2-1, with 14 bases fitting TRBD2. Germline CDR1 is SGHTA and CDR2 is FQGNSA. Unmatched junction bases numbered 7, after V lost 5 bases and J lost 7 bases. This CDR3 is built from 16 residues. CDR3: CASSPGLAGVGNEQFF. CDR3 coding DNA: TGTGCCAGCAGCCCGGGACTAGCGGGAGTCGGGAATGAGCAGTTCTTC.

This chain joins TRBV6-4 and TRBJ2-3, with 8 bases that match TRBD2. The CDR3 is made up of 15 amino acids. V trimming: 4 bases; J trimming: 4 bases; junction bases outside the gene matches: 7. Looked up from germline, CDR1 is MRHNA and CDR2 is SNTAGT. CDR3 in DNA: TGTGCCAGCAGTGGGGCTAGCGGGTCCGCAGATACGCAGTATTTT. It is translated as CASSGASGSADTQYF.

By share, this clone ranks as medium-sized. The chain recombines TRBV7-3 with TRBJ2-3, with D hard to call. Trimming cost V 1 base and J 2 bases, with 4 bases left between them. The V gene's germline CDR1 is SGHTA and CDR2 FQGTGA. CDR3 size: 13 residues. For the CDR3, the DNA is TGTGCCAGCAGCTTAATCCCCACAGATACGCAGTATTTT. Translated: CASSLIPTDTQYF.

V is TRBV18 and J is TRBJ1-4; D not resolved. CDR3 length: 16 residues. The V gene's germline CDR1 is KGHSH and CDR2 LQKENI. Trimming stripped 4 bases from V and 3 bases from J, with 15 bases between. CDR3 DNA sequence: TGTGCCAGCTCACGTCGGAGAGAAAGGGCTAATGAAAAACTGTTTTTT. This codes for CASSRRRERANEKLFF.

The chain has TRBV5-1 and TRBJ2-5; either TRBD1 or TRBD2 may supply D (5 bases each). Trimming pared 4 bases from V and 4 bases from J, leaving 11 bases between. The CDR3 has 13 amino acids. Per the germline V gene, CDR1 is SGHRS and CDR2 is YFSETQ. CDR3 nucleotides: TGCGCCAGCAGCATAGGGACGCGAGAGACCCAGTACTTC. Protein: CASSIGTRETQYF.

V is TRBV9 and J is TRBJ1-2; tentative D call: TRBD1 (5 bases). The germline V gene has CDR1 SGDLS and CDR2 YYNGEE. The CDR3 is made up of 15 amino acids. The germline V and J ends were trimmed by 0 bases and 8 bases, with 17 bases remaining between them. DNA for the CDR3: TGTGCCAGCAGCGTAGAGGGGTCTGCCGTATGGGGCTACACCTTC. Its protein is CASSVEGSAVWGYTF.

V is TRBV4-3 and J is TRBJ2-1, with TRBD2 identical over 13 bases. Germline values: CDR1 LGHNA, CDR2 YSLEER. The CDR3 runs 15 residues. Trimming at V came to 4 bases and at J to 5 bases, leaving 2 bases not matched to a gene. The CDR3 DNA is TGCGCCAGCAGCCTGGGGACTAGCGGGAACAATGAGCAGTTCTTC. This sequence encodes CASSLGTSGNNEQFF.

As DNA, the CDR3 is TGTGCCAGCAGCAACCGTGAAAGCGGCACAGATACGCAGTATTTT. Its translation is CASSNRESGTDTQYF. This rearrangement joins TRBV7-3 to TRBJ2-3; no definite D call. There are 15 residues in the CDR3. CDR1 and CDR2 (germline): SGHTA, FQGTGA. The V end was cut by 5 bases, the J end by 1 base, with 13 bases between.

The chain links TRBV10-3 to TRBJ2-5; D is unclear. This CDR3 has 14 amino acids. CDR1 is ENHRY, CDR2 SYGVKD, per germline. V lost 3 bases, J lost 7 bases, and 15 bases lay in between. The CDR3 sequence: CAISDPVGGTTQYF. The CDR3 nucleotides are TGTGCCATCAGTGACCCCGTAGGTGGCACGACCCAGTACTTC.

This rearrangement joins TRBV11-2 to TRBJ1-1; no firm D call. V lost 0 bases and J 3 bases, leaving 8 bases between the germline ends. The CDR3 is made up of 14 amino acids. Germline-derived CDR1 and CDR2 are SGHAT and FQNNGV. CDR3: CASSLDTSYTEAFF. In DNA form, the CDR3 reads TGTGCCAGCAGCTTAGACACGTCGTACACTGAAGCTTTCTTT.

This sequence joins TRBV6-6 and TRBJ2-7; 7 bases are a match to TRBD1. The V and J ends lost 6 bases and 2 bases, in that order; junction bases with no gene match: 4. The CDR3 spans 13 residues. The germline V gene has CDR1 MNHNY and CDR2 SVGAGI (reference sequence). CDR3 region: CASRLTGAYEQYF. The CDR3 DNA reads TGTGCCAGCAGATTAACAGGGGCCTACGAGCAGTACTTC.

CDR3 protein: CAISDWELSTDTQYF. CDR3 nucleotides: TGTGCCATCAGTGACTGGGAGTTGAGCACAGATACGCAGTATTTT. The rearrangement uses TRBV10-3 and TRBJ2-3; the D gene is possibly TRBD2 (5 bases). The CDR3 is made up of 15 amino acids. The V and J ends lost 3 bases and 0 bases respectively, with 10 bases between them. Germline lookup yields CDR1 ENHRY and CDR2 SYGVKD.

The chain has TRBV29-1 and TRBJ1-1; D remains unclear. The length of the CDR3 is 11 residues. Germline lookup yields CDR1 SQVTM and CDR2 ANQGSEA. V lost 8 bases and J lost 4, with 11 bases in between. Here the CDR3 DNA reads TGCAGCCCCTCCGTGGTCACTGAAGCTTTCTTT. Its protein product is CSPSVVTEAFF.

V gene TRBV5-4 combines with J gene TRBJ2-7, with D perhaps given as TRBD1 or TRBD2 (6 bases each). The length of the CDR3 is 16 residues. CDR1 is SGHNT, CDR2 YYREEE, per germline (reference sequence). Trimming took 4 bases from V and 7 from J, leaving 24 bases between them. CDR3 nucleotides: TGTGCCAGCAGCCAGCTAGGAGGGGGGATTCTTAGGGAGCAGTACTTC. This gives the protein CASSQLGGGILREQYF.

The chain recombines TRBV5-5 with TRBJ2-7; possibly TRBD1 or TRBD2 for D (5 bases each). CDR3 length equals 15 residues. V shed 6 bases and J shed 3 bases, with 19 bases lying between them. Per the germline V gene, CDR1 is SGHKS and CDR2 is YYEKEE (reference sequence). This chain's CDR3 is CASTTTWGGGYEQYF. The DNA for the CDR3 is TGTGCCAGCACCACAACGTGGGGTGGGGGCTACGAGCAGTACTTC. The full variable domain, with the rest looked up from reference TRBV5-5 and TRBJ2-7, is DAGVTQSPTHLIKTRGQQVTLRCSPISGHKSVSWYQQVLGQGPQFIFQYYEKEERGRGNFPDRFSARQFPNYSSELNVNALLLGDSALYLCASTTTWGGGYEQYFGPGTRLTVT.

DNA of the CDR3: TGTGCCAGCAGTGTTGTAGGCCCAGGAGAGACCCAGTACTTC. Its translation: CASSVVGPGETQYF. This chain uses TRBV2 with TRBJ2-5; D unclear. CDR3 length: 14 amino acids. Per germline, CDR1 SNHLY and CDR2 FYNNEI. Trimming removed 4 bases from V and 4 bases from J, with 13 bases in between.

The table lists this clone with a few counts. In nucleotides, the CDR3 is TGTGCCAGCAGTTTTAACATTAAACAGGGGGATAACAATGAGCAGTTCTTC. Translation: CASSFNIKQGDNNEQFF. The rearrangement uses TRBV28 and TRBJ2-1, with TRBD1 matching over 8 bases. This CDR3 spans 17 amino acids. Germline V gives CDR1 MDHEN, CDR2 SYDVKM. J was trimmed by 5 bases and V by 3 bases; bases with no gene match: 12.